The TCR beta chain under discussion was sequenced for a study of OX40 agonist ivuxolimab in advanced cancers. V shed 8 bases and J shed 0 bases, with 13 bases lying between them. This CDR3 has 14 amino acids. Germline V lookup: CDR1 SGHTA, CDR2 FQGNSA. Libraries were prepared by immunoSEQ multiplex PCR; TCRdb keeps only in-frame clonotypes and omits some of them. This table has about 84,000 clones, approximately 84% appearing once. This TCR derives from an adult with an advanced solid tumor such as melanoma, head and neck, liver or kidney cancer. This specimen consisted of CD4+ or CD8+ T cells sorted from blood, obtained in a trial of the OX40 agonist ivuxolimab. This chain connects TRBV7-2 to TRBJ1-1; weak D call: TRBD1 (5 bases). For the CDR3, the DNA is TGTGCCAGCGGGACCGGGACGTTGAACACTGAAGCTTTCTTT. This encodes CASGTGTLNTEAFF.